This T cell receptor (beta chain) was recorded in a study of T cell repertoires and HLA-DP antigens. For the study at large: Average DNA input: about 200 ng for CD137+CD4+ sorts, approximately 1,100 ng pre-culture.

This CDR3 contains 16 residues. Trimming pared 1 base from V and 5 bases from J, leaving 14 bases between. CDR1 and CDR2 from the germline V gene are SGHAT and FQNNGV. Primers targeted 54 TRBV and 13 TRBJ segments. Only in-frame clones appear in the TCRdb table, and some are missing; sequencing was by immunoSEQ multiplex PCR. The sample lists about 73,000 clones; about four fifths were seen once. Negative selection yielded untouched CD4+ T cells of average approximately 98% purity. The sample holds a few counts of this clone. The antigen is unknown. Sequenced: CD4+ T cells from PBMCs. This receptor was obtained from a man in his sixties in good health and CMV-seronegative. This chain joins TRBV11-2 and TRBJ1-4; no clear D. The chain's CDR3 is CASSLGRGGRNEKLFF. The CDR3 DNA sequence: TGTGCCAGCAGCTTAGGGAGAGGTGGCCGCAATGAAAAACTGTTTTTT.